These 28 T cell receptor beta chains were sequenced from one sample in a study of radiotherapy plus CTLA-4 blockade in lung cancer. Repertoires were generated with immunoSEQ multiplex PCR, while TCRdb's copy carries only in-frame clones and drops some. The sample shows more than 90,000 clones, 80% to 90% of them seen only once. This specimen was peripheral blood, taken from a patient treated with radiotherapy plus ipilimumab. The receptors originated from a human donor with non-small cell lung cancer that progressed on radiotherapy plus ipilimumab.

The chain links TRBV9 to TRBJ2-7; the match to TRBD1 covers 9 bases. The ends lost 4 bases at V and 2 bases at J; junction bases unmatched: 4. The length of the CDR3 is 14 residues. Germline CDR1 reads SGDLS; CDR2 reads YYNGEE. CDR3 in DNA: TGTGCCAGCAGCCCCTGGACAGGGGCCTACGAGCAGTACTTC. It translates to CASSPWTGAYEQYF.

The chain has TRBV4-1 and TRBJ2-2; the D gene is possibly TRBD2 (5 bases). CDR3 length: 12 residues. Germline V gene lookup returns CDR1 MGHRA and CDR2 YSYEKL. V lost 4 bases and J 5 bases, leaving 5 bases between the germline ends. The CDR3 region is CASSRTTGELFF. DNA for the CDR3: TGCGCCAGCAGCCGGACTACCGGGGAGCTGTTTTTT.

This clone occurred once. The chain links TRBV5-1 to TRBJ2-1; D call uncertain. The ends were cut back, 0 bases at V and 8 bases at J, with 15 bases in the middle. The germline V gene encodes CDR1 SGHRS and CDR2 YFSETQ. The CDR3 extends over 15 amino acids. CDR3 region: CASSLGPAVSHEQFF. In DNA form, the CDR3 reads TGCGCCAGCAGCTTGGGACCCGCGGTGAGCCATGAGCAGTTCTTC.

The chain links TRBV11-2 to TRBJ2-1; D is undetermined. V lost 5 bases, J lost 6 bases, and 8 bases lay in between. The CDR3 has 12 residues. Germline-derived CDR1 and CDR2 are SGHAT and FQNNGV. CDR3 in DNA: TGTGCCAGCAGCCCCCTCTCCAATGAGCAGTTCTTC. This gives the protein CASSPLSNEQFF.

The chain combines TRBV19 with TRBJ1-1; weak D call: TRBD1 (6 bases). V lost 6 bases, J lost 5 bases, and 16 bases lay in between. The CDR3 runs to 14 residues. Germline values: CDR1 LNHDA, CDR2 SQIVND (reference sequence). The CDR3 region has the DNA TGTGCCAGTAGCCGCGCGGACAGTTCTACTGAAGCTTTCTTT. This sequence encodes CASSRADSSTEAFF.

Of note for this clone: The sample has other DNA sequences that encode this CDR3 too. This chain joins TRBV18 and TRBJ2-5, with no clear D. Germline V gene data show CDR1 as KGHSH and CDR2 as LQKENI. V was pared by 6 bases and J by 4 bases, with 12 bases between. The CDR3 is 13 amino acids. The CDR3 sequence: CASSPLDGETQYF. The CDR3 DNA sequence: TGTGCCAGCTCCCCCCTGGACGGAGAGACCCAGTACTTC.

V gene TRBV14 combines with J gene TRBJ2-7; 7 nucleotides line up with TRBD1. Trimming at V came to 4 bases and at J to 1 base, leaving 1 base not matched to a gene. Germline V gene sequence: CDR1 SGHDN, CDR2 FVKESK. The length of the CDR3 is 13 residues. The CDR3 loop is CASSRGQSYEQYF. DNA for the CDR3: TGTGCCAGCAGCCGGGGACAGTCCTACGAGCAGTACTTC.

V and J are TRBV11-2 and TRBJ2-7; tentatively, D is TRBD2 (6 bases). The CDR3 loop spans 14 amino acids. V lost 7 bases and J lost 2, with 15 bases in between. Per the germline V gene, CDR1 is SGHAT and CDR2 is FQNNGV. The CDR3 sequence is CASTQAGSPYEQYF. CDR3 in DNA: TGTGCCAGCACCCAAGCGGGCTCCCCCTACGAGCAGTACTTC.

V usage is TRBV5-1 and J usage is TRBJ2-6; 9 bases agree with TRBD1. The CDR3 has 18 amino acids. Germline V gene data show CDR1 as SGHRS and CDR2 as YFSETQ. Germline trimming cut 4 bases from V and 3 bases from J; bases unmatched to any gene: 11. Here the CDR3 reads CASSPGPGQGRGANVLTF. CDR3 nucleotides: TGCGCCAGCAGCCCTGGGCCGGGACAGGGACGTGGGGCCAACGTCCTGACTTTC.

V is TRBV7-3 and J is TRBJ2-5; D is unclear. CDR1 is SGHTA and CDR2 is FQGTGA in the germline V gene. This CDR3 is 12 amino acids long. V lost 4 bases, J lost 2 bases, and 5 bases lay in between. The CDR3 here is CASSSQQETQYF. As DNA, the CDR3 is TGTGCCAGCAGCTCTCAGCAAGAGACCCAGTACTTC. Drawing the rest from reference TRBV7-3 and TRBJ2-5, the complete variable domain is GAGVSQTPSNKVTEKGKYVELRCDPISGHTALYWYRQSLGQGPEFLIYFQGTGAADDSGLPNDRFFAVRPEGSVSTLKIQRTERGDSAVYLCASSSQQETQYFGPGTRLLVL.

The chain uses TRBV4-1 and TRBJ2-7; 12 bases are a match to TRBD2. The germline V gene has CDR1 MGHRA and CDR2 YSYEKL. CDR3 length: 17 amino acids. V lost 2 bases, J lost 5 bases, and 10 bases stayed unmatched. This CDR3 reads CASSQFRLAGGSNEQYF. The CDR3 DNA follows: TGCGCCAGCAGCCAATTCCGGCTAGCGGGAGGGTCGAACGAGCAGTACTTC.

A word on this clone: This CDR3 is also generated by other DNA sequences in the sample. The chain has TRBV5-1 and TRBJ2-3; TRBD2 agrees at 7 bases. The CDR3 sequence is 15 residues long. V was pared by 4 bases and J by 2 bases, with 7 bases of the junction left unmatched. Germline V gives CDR1 SGHRS, CDR2 YFSETQ. CDR3 sequence: CASSPTGTNTDTQYF. DNA for the CDR3: TGCGCCAGCAGCCCAACCGGGACTAACACAGATACGCAGTATTTT.

The rearrangement links TRBV6-1 to TRBJ1-2, with 7 bases lining up with TRBD1. Germline V gene data show CDR1 as MNHNS and CDR2 as SASEGT. This CDR3 is built from 14 residues. J gave up 0 bases and V 5 bases, and 3 bases lay outside the gene matches. Written as DNA, the CDR3 is TGTGCCAGCAGTTCGGGACAGACTAACTATGGCTACACCTTC. Translating it yields CASSSGQTNYGYTF.

This chain joins TRBV20-1 and TRBJ1-2; 9 nucleotides agree with TRBD1. From germline, CDR1 is DFQATT and CDR2 SNEGSKA (reference sequence). The V segment lost 6 bases and the J segment 6 bases; nucleotides outside the gene matches: 2. The CDR3 contains 11 residues. The CDR3 is CSARQGDGYTF. CDR3 sequence (DNA): TGCAGTGCCAGACAGGGGGATGGCTACACCTTC.

The CDR3 protein is CASSLGELAGGQETQYF. The CDR3 nucleotides read TGTGCCAGCAGCTTAGGGGAGCTAGCGGGAGGACAAGAGACCCAGTACTTC. The chain links TRBV11-3 to TRBJ2-5, with 11 bases matching TRBD2. CDR1 and CDR2 (germline): SGHNT, YENEEA. Trimming cost V 1 base and J 2 bases; bases outside gene matches: 6. CDR3 length: 17 amino acids. The complete variable domain, with remaining parts taken from reference TRBV11-3 and TRBJ2-5, reads EAGVVQSPRYKIIEKKQPVAFWCNPISGHNTLYWYLQNLGQGPELLIRYENEEAVDDSQLPKDRFSAERLKGVDSTLKIQPAELGDSAVYLCASSLGELAGGQETQYFGPGTRLLVL.

This rearrangement joins TRBV5-1 to TRBJ2-1, with TRBD2 matching 10 bases. Germline lookup yields CDR1 SGHRS and CDR2 YFSETQ. With 5 bases clipped from V and 7 bases from J, the junction kept 9 bases outside the gene matches. The CDR3 length is 15 residues. This chain's CDR3 is CASRYLAGAENEQFF. DNA for the CDR3: TGCGCCAGCAGATACCTAGCGGGAGCGGAAAATGAGCAGTTCTTC. The whole variable domain, remainder taken from reference TRBV5-1 and TRBJ2-1, is KAGVTQTPRYLIKTRGQQVTLSCSPISGHRSVSWYQQTPGQGLQFLFEYFSETQRNKGNFPGRFSGRQFSNSRSEMNVSTLELGDSALYLCASRYLAGAENEQFFGPGTRLTVL.

The CDR3 spells CASSPTAFLGGYTF. The CDR3 DNA follows: TGTGCCAGCTCACCAACGGCCTTTCTGGGGGGCTACACCTTC. This rearrangement joins TRBV18 to TRBJ1-2; D is uncertain. Between the trimmed V and J ends, which lost 2 bases and 8 bases, there was a span of 15 bases. Germline V CDR1 and CDR2: KGHSH, LQKENI. This CDR3 has 14 amino acids.

The rearrangement uses TRBV9 and TRBJ1-2; the match to TRBD1 covers 9 bases. The V gene's germline CDR1 is SGDLS and CDR2 YYNGEE. The CDR3 runs to 16 residues. With V trimmed by 3 bases and J by 3 bases, 9 bases remained unmatched. This CDR3 reads CASSATGTGKDYGYTF. The CDR3 nucleotides read TGTGCCAGCAGCGCGACCGGGACAGGGAAGGACTATGGCTACACCTTC.

V gene TRBV5-4 combines with J gene TRBJ2-1, with 9 positions matching TRBD2. Germline loops: CDR1 SGHNT, CDR2 YYREEE (reference sequence). This CDR3 has 14 residues. J gave up 7 bases and V 2 bases, and 4 bases lay outside the gene matches. This CDR3 reads CASSLLAGRNEQFF. As DNA, the CDR3 is TGTGCCAGCAGCTTACTAGCGGGCCGGAATGAGCAGTTCTTC.

This chain links TRBV6-1 with TRBJ2-3; 10 nucleotides match TRBD2. The trim removed 4 bases at V and 3 bases at J, leaving 7 bases unmatched. The germline CDR1 and CDR2 sequences are MNHNS and SASEGT. This CDR3 spans 16 amino acids. The CDR3 sequence: CASSAARTSGTDTQYF. DNA for the CDR3: TGTGCCAGCAGTGCAGCCAGGACTAGCGGAACAGATACGCAGTATTTT.

The count of this clone is one. This chain connects TRBV7-2 to TRBJ2-7, with D perhaps TRBD1 (5 bases). Trimming stripped 3 bases from V and 3 bases from J, with 6 bases between. The CDR3 runs to 12 residues. Per germline, CDR1 SGHTA and CDR2 FQGNSA. CDR3 amino acids: CASSLGRYEQYF. CDR3 nucleotide sequence: TGTGCCAGCAGCTTGGGGCGCTACGAGCAGTACTTC.

CDR3 in amino acids: CASSSGRGQGVETQYF. The CDR3 coding sequence is TGCGCCAGCAGCTCGGGACGGGGACAGGGCGTAGAGACCCAGTACTTC. The rearrangement joins TRBV5-1 to TRBJ2-5, with 9 nucleotides matching TRBD1. From germline, CDR1 is SGHRS and CDR2 YFSETQ. The CDR3 loop spans 16 amino acids. Germline trimming cut 3 bases from V and 4 bases from J; bases unmatched to any gene: 10.

The J gene is TRBJ2-2, the V gene TRBV7-3; the D is unclear. The CDR3 extends over 13 amino acids. Deletions cut 4 bases from V and 1 base from J, with 4 bases between. Germline V CDR1 and CDR2: SGHTA, FQGTGA. In DNA, the CDR3 is TGTGCCAGCAGCTCCAAGAACACCGGGGAGCTGTTTTTT. Translated: CASSSKNTGELFF.

This chain uses TRBV11-2 with TRBJ2-1; D unresolved. The CDR3 sequence is 12 residues long. V was clipped by 3 bases and J by 7 bases, with 7 bases between them. CDR1 SGHAT and CDR2 FQNNGV come from the germline V gene. This chain's CDR3 is CASSLFLNEQFF. In DNA, the CDR3 is TGTGCCAGCAGCTTGTTCCTGAATGAGCAGTTCTTC.

This clone was observed once. CDR3: CASRIREDVTGELFF. CDR3 DNA: TGTGCCAGCAGGATCCGGGAGGACGTCACCGGGGAGCTGTTTTTT. V gene TRBV2 combines with J gene TRBJ2-2, with TRBD2 matching 7 bases. V lost 6 bases, J lost 4 bases, and 8 bases stayed unmatched. Looked up from germline, CDR1 is SNHLY and CDR2 is FYNNEI. This CDR3 has 15 amino acids.

The rearrangement joins TRBV4-1 to TRBJ2-1; 14 nucleotides line up with TRBD2. Unmatched junction bases numbered 16, after V lost 7 bases and J lost 5 bases. Germline lookup yields CDR1 MGHRA and CDR2 YSYEKL. This CDR3 comprises 19 residues. The CDR3, as DNA: TGCGCCAGCAATCGACCGGGACTAGCGGGAGAGTATCGCGACAATGAGCAGTTCTTC. It specifies CASNRPGLAGEYRDNEQFF.

This clone was counted between two and nine times. The rearrangement links TRBV6-6 to TRBJ1-2; the D is unclear. The ends were cut back, 2 bases at V and 7 bases at J, with 17 bases in the middle. This CDR3 has 15 residues. The germline gives CDR1 MNHNY, CDR2 SVGAGI (reference sequence). The CDR3 sequence: CASSYAVPTTGGYTF. CDR3 in DNA: TGTGCCAGCAGTTACGCGGTTCCGACGACTGGTGGCTACACCTTC.

The chain employs TRBV2 and TRBJ1-5; 10 nucleotides align to TRBD1. V shed 6 bases and J 7 bases; nucleotides not matched to a gene: 6. Germline V gene sequence: CDR1 SNHLY, CDR2 FYNNEI. The CDR3 covers 14 residues. In DNA, the CDR3 is TGTGCCAGCAGGGGGACAGGGGAAGGCCAGCCCCAGCATTTT. It yields the protein CASRGTGEGQPQHF.